The 3 T cell receptor beta chains below come from one sample, sequenced in a study of T cell responses to AZD1222 COVID-19 vaccine. Measured with immunoSEQ multiplex PCR; TCRdb has only the in-frame clones, and not every one. The repertoire holds 120,000 or so clones, with under 90% as singletons. Source: peripheral blood, taken on day 0 of AZD1222 vaccination. The origin of the receptors is an adult in good health.

The chain is built from TRBV30 and TRBJ1-3; no clear D. The germline V gene has CDR1 GTSNPN and CDR2 SVGIG (reference sequence). V lost 7 bases to trimming and J lost 0 bases, with 16 bases between them. CDR3 length: 15 residues. This CDR3 is CASNPTAFSGNTIYF. As DNA, the CDR3 is TGTGCCTCGAATCCTACAGCTTTCTCTGGAAACACCATATATTTT.

This sequence joins TRBV18 and TRBJ2-3; D is undetermined. This CDR3 has 15 residues. Trimming removed 2 bases at V and 0 bases at J, with 9 bases between. Germline assignment: CDR1 KGHSH and CDR2 LQKENI. CDR3 DNA: TGTGCCAGCTCACCAATTTCGGGTAGCACAGATACGCAGTATTTT. Amino acid sequence: CASSPISGSTDTQYF. Supplemented by reference TRBV18 and TRBJ2-3, the full variable domain reads NAGVMQNPRHLVRRRGQEARLRCSPMKGHSHVYWYRQLPEEGLKFMVYLQKENIIDESGMPKERFSAEFPKEGPSILRIQQVVRGDSAAYFCASSPISGSTDTQYFGPGTRLTVL.

This clone occurred a few times. V is TRBV10-1 and J is TRBJ2-1, with TRBD2 as a possible D gene (6 bases). Germline V CDR1 and CDR2: WNHNN, SYGVQD (reference sequence). With 7 bases removed from V and 3 bases from J, the gap between germline ends came to 22 bases. This CDR3 has 17 residues. The CDR3 spells CASTPLARAPLYNEQFF. CDR3 nucleotide sequence: TGCGCCAGCACCCCCCTAGCGAGGGCCCCCCTCTACAATGAGCAGTTCTTC.